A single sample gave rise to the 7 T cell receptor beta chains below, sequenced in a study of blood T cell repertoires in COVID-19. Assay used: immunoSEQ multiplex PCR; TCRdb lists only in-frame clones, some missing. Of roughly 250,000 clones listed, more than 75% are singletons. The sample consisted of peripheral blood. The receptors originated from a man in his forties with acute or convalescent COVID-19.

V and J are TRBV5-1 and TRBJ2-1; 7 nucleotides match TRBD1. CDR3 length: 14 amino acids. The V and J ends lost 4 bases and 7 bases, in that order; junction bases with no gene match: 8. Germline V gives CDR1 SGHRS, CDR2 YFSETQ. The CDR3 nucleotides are TGCGCCAGCAGCACCGGACAGGTGGGGAATGAGCAGTTCTTC. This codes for CASSTGQVGNEQFF.

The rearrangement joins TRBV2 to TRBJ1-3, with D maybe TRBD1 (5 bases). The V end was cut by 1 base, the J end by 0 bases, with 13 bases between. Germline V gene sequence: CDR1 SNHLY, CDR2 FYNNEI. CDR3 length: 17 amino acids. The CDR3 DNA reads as TGTGCCAGCAGTGAAGGGCCGGGACTAAGCTCTGGAAACACCATATATTTT. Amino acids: CASSEGPGLSSGNTIYF.

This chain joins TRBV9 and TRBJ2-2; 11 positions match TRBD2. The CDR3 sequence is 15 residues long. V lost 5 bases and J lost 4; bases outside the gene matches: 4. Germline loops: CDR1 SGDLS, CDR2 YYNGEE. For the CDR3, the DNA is TGTGCCAGCAGACCTAGCGGGGGGTCCACCGGGGAGCTGTTTTTT. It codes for CASRPSGGSTGELFF.

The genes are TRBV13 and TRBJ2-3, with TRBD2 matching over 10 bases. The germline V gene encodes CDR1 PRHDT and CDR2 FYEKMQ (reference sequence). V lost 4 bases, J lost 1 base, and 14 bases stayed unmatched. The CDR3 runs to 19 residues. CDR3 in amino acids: CASSSVASGGVYGTDTQYF. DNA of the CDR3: TGTGCCAGCAGCTCCGTCGCCAGCGGGGGGGTTTACGGCACAGATACGCAGTATTTT. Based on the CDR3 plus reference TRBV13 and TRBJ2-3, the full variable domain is AAGVIQSPRHLIKEKRETATLKCYPIPRHDTVYWYQQGPGQDPQFLISFYEKMQSDKGSIPDRFSAQQFSDYHSELNMSSLELGDSALYFCASSSVASGGVYGTDTQYFGPGTRLTVL.

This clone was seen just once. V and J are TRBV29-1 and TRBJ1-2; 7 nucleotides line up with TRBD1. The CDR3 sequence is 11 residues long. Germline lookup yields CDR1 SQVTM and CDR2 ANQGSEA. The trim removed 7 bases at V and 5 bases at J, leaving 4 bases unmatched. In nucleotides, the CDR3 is TGCAGCGGAGGACAGGAGTATGGCTACACCTTC. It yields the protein CSGGQEYGYTF. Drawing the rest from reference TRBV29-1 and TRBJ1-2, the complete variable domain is SAVISQKPSRDICQRGTSLTIQCQVDSQVTMMFWYRQQPGQSLTLIATANQGSEATYESGFVIDKFPISRPNLTFSTLTVSNMSPEDSSIYLCSGGQEYGYTFGSGTRLTVV.

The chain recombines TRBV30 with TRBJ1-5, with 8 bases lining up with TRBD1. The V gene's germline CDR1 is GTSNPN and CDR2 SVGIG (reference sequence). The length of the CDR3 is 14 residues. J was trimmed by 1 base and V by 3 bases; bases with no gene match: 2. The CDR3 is CAWSQGASNQPQHF. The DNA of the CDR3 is TGTGCCTGGAGCCAGGGGGCGAGCAATCAGCCCCAGCATTTT.

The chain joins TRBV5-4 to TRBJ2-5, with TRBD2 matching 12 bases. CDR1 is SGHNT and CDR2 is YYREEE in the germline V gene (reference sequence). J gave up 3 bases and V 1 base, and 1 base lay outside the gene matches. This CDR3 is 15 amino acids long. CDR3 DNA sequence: TGTGCCAGCAGCTTGCGGACTAGCGGGGAAGAGACCCAGTACTTC. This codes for CASSLRTSGEETQYF.